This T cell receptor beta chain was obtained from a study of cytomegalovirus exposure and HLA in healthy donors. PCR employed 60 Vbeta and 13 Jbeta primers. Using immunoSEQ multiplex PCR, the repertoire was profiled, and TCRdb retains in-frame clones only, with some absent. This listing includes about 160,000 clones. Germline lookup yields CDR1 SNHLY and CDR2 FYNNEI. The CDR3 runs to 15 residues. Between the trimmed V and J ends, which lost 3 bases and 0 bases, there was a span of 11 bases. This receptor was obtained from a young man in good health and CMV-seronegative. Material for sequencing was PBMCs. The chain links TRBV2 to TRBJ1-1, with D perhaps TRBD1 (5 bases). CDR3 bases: TGTGCCAGCAGTGAGCACAGGAACTTGAACACTGAAGCTTTCTTT. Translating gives CASSEHRNLNTEAFF. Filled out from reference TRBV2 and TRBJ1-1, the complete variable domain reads EPEVTQTPSHQVTQMGQEVILRCVPISNHLYFYWYRQILGQKVEFLVSFYNNEISEKSEIFDDQFSVERPDGSNFTLKIRSTKLEDSAMYFCASSEHRNLNTEAFFGQGTRLTVV.